The source of this T cell receptor (beta chain) is a study of blood T cell repertoires in COVID-19. Across the study: Nucleic acid was either cDNA or gDNA, and it came from T cells, B-cell-depleted T cells, or PBMCs.

The method was immunoSEQ multiplex PCR; TCRdb's version includes in-frame clones alone and lacks a portion of them. The sample has 300,000 to 450,000 clones; approximately 89% are singletons. CDR1 and CDR2 from the germline V gene are LNHDA and SQIVND (reference sequence). The CDR3 is made up of 14 amino acids. V lost 4 bases to trimming and J lost 7 bases; unmatched junction nucleotides: 6. V gene TRBV19 combines with J gene TRBJ2-7; TRBD1 aligns across 11 bases. The specimen was peripheral blood. The receptor was isolated from a woman aged 60-75 years with COVID-19, enrolled during active disease. CDR3 nucleotides: TGTGCCAGTAGTAGCCGGGACAGGGGGGAGGAGCAGTACTTC. Translation: CASSSRDRGEEQYF. The full variable domain, with the rest looked up from reference TRBV19 and TRBJ2-7, is DGGITQSPKYLFRKEGQNVTLSCEQNLNHDAMYWYRQDPGQGLRLIYYSQIVNDFQKGDIAEGYSVSREKKESFPLTVTSAQKNPTAFYLCASSSRDRGEEQYFGPGTRLTVT.